This T cell receptor beta chain stems from a study of B cell selection in AIRE deficiency. General observations from the study: Only TCRbeta was sequenced; 36.6% of shared healthy Treg sequences appeared in Tconv.

Sequencing used immunoSEQ multiplex PCR; TCRdb keeps in-frame clones, though not all of them. The sample lists tens of thousands of clones, roughly 95% occurring once. The sorted conventional CD4 T cells were gated as CD4+CD127+. This clone has only a few counts. The antigen remains undetermined. Germline CDR1 SNHLY, CDR2 FYNNEI. The CDR3 totals 14 residues. The trim removed 6 bases at V and 4 bases at J, leaving 3 bases unmatched. J is TRBJ1-6 and V is TRBV2; 7 nucleotides match TRBD1. The sequence was collected from a human donor in good health. Sequencing was carried out using CD4+CD127+ conventional T cells sorted from PBMCs. The CDR3: CASRGTVYNSPLHF. CDR3 bases: TGTGCCAGCAGGGGGACAGTGTATAATTCACCCCTCCACTTT.